The rows below give T cell receptor beta chains drawn from one sample of a study of Graves' ophthalmopathy and Graves' hyperthyroidism. TCRdb analysed the multiplex PCR reads with MiXCR anew, one entry per CDR3 protein. Found here are 560,000 or so distinct CDR3 sequences, 35% to 45% of them singletons; the top ten hold 3.5% to 5%. Sequenced material: peripheral blood or thyroid tissue (not recorded which). Receptors originate from an adult man with Graves' hyperthyroidism. Each CDR3 is given with its conserved first and last residue. Each record gives: D gene, clone size, J gene, V gene, CDR3 DNA, CDR3 protein. D genes are given only for firm matches. Clone size is shown for a subset of rows, as once, few, many or a class of expanded clone.

D gene: TRBD1
clone size: many
J gene: TRBJ1-4
V gene: TRBV7-3
CDR3 DNA: TGTGCCAGCAGCTTGGGACAGTCAGGAAAACTGTTTTTT
CDR3 protein: CASSLGQSGKLFF

D gene: TRBD1
clone size: many
J gene: TRBJ1-1
V gene: TRBV5-4
CDR3 DNA: TGTGCCAGCAGCCAGGACAGGTATGAAGCTTTCTTT
CDR3 protein: CASSQDRYEAFF

D gene: .
clone size: .
J gene: TRBJ1-2
V gene: TRBV5-6
CDR3 DNA: TGTGCCAGCAGCTTGTTTCCGGACAACTATGGCTACACCTTC
CDR3 protein: CASSLFPDNYGYTF

D gene: .
clone size: .
J gene: TRBJ1-5
V gene: TRBV15
CDR3 DNA: TGTGCCACCAGCAGAGGGCTCATGATCAATCAGCCCCAGCATTTT
CDR3 protein: CATSRGLMINQPQHF

D gene: .
clone size: .
J gene: TRBJ2-5
V gene: TRBV29-1
CDR3 DNA: TGCAGCTCCCACCCAGGGGCGGGAGCGTCTGAGACCCAGTACTTC
CDR3 protein: CSSHPGAGASETQYF

D gene: .
clone size: many
J gene: TRBJ2-5
V gene: TRBV10-1
CDR3 DNA: TGCGCCAGCAGTGAGTCGTTAGGAGGACGAGAGACCCAGTACTTC
CDR3 protein: CASSESLGGRETQYF

D gene: .
clone size: many
J gene: TRBJ1-1
V gene: TRBV29-1
CDR3 DNA: TGCAGCGTGGGGGTAGGGAGCACTGAAGCTTTCTTT
CDR3 protein: CSVGVGSTEAFF

D gene: TRBD1
clone size: .
J gene: TRBJ2-7
V gene: TRBV27
CDR3 DNA: TGTGCCAGCAGGGTGACAGGGGGCTATTCCTCCTACGAGCAGTACTTC
CDR3 protein: CASRVTGGYSSYEQYF

D gene: .
clone size: many
J gene: TRBJ2-7
V gene: TRBV7-2
CDR3 DNA: TGTGCCAGCAGCTTCGGACACCCTAATGAGCAGTACTTC
CDR3 protein: CASSFGHPNEQYF

D gene: TRBD1
clone size: .
J gene: TRBJ2-2
V gene: TRBV9
CDR3 DNA: TGTGCCAGCAGCGGAGTAGTAGGTAGCGGACAGGGGGCCACCGGGGAGCTGTTTTTT
CDR3 protein: CASSGVVGSGQGATGELFF

D gene: .
clone size: few
J gene: TRBJ2-7
V gene: TRBV6-6
CDR3 DNA: TGTGCCAGCAGAGGGGCCAGCTACTCCTACGAGCAGTACTTC
CDR3 protein: CASRGASYSYEQYF

D gene: .
clone size: .
J gene: TRBJ1-2
V gene: TRBV2
CDR3 DNA: TGTGCCAGCGAGCCAACAGGGTTGGGGGGCTACACCTTC
CDR3 protein: CASEPTGLGGYTF

D gene: .
clone size: .
J gene: TRBJ1-2
V gene: TRBV7-8
CDR3 DNA: TGTGCCAGCAGCCGAGCGGGGACTAGCTATGGCTACACCTTC
CDR3 protein: CASSRAGTSYGYTF

D gene: .
clone size: .
J gene: TRBJ2-1
V gene: TRBV12-3/TRBV12-4
CDR3 DNA: TGTGCCAGCAGTTTGAACGGGAAGGGTGAAAATGAGCAGTTCTTC
CDR3 protein: CASSLNGKGENEQFF

D gene: TRBD1
clone size: .
J gene: TRBJ2-7
V gene: TRBV7-9
CDR3 DNA: TGTGCCAGCAGCTATCTTGAGGGGGGTCGGGACAGGGGGGACTACGAGCAGTACTTC
CDR3 protein: CASSYLEGGRDRGDYEQYF

D gene: TRBD2
clone size: many
J gene: TRBJ2-5
V gene: TRBV24-1
CDR3 DNA: TGTGCCACCAGTGATCCGCGGACTAGCGGGGGGCAAGAGACCCAGTACTTC
CDR3 protein: CATSDPRTSGGQETQYF

D gene: TRBD2
clone size: many
J gene: TRBJ2-2
V gene: TRBV7-2
CDR3 DNA: TGTGCCAGCGGTCCGTTGGGGGGGTCCGGGGAGCTGTTTTTT
CDR3 protein: CASGPLGGSGELFF

D gene: TRBD1
clone size: few
J gene: TRBJ1-2
V gene: TRBV16
CDR3 DNA: TGTGCCAGCAGCCAATCCCGGACAGGGCAAAACTATGGCTACACCTTC
CDR3 protein: CASSQSRTGQNYGYTF

D gene: .
clone size: .
J gene: TRBJ1-2
V gene: TRBV29-1
CDR3 DNA: TGCAGCGTTGGGGCAGGGCCCTACTATGGCTACACCTTC
CDR3 protein: CSVGAGPYYGYTF

D gene: .
clone size: many
J gene: TRBJ1-2
V gene: TRBV2
CDR3 DNA: TGTGCCAGCAGTTCAGGGCCCTATGGCTACACCTTC
CDR3 protein: CASSSGPYGYTF

D gene: TRBD1
clone size: .
J gene: TRBJ1-4
V gene: TRBV7-2
CDR3 DNA: TGTGCCAGCAGCCAGCGACAGGGTTCGGGTGAAAAACTGTTTTTT
CDR3 protein: CASSQRQGSGEKLFF

D gene: .
clone size: .
J gene: TRBJ2-7
V gene: TRBV7-2
CDR3 DNA: TGTGCCAGCAGCTTAGTGTCAGGAAGCGAGCAGTACTTC
CDR3 protein: CASSLVSGSEQYF

D gene: TRBD2
clone size: many
J gene: TRBJ2-2
V gene: TRBV10-3
CDR3 DNA: TGTGCCATCAGCGAGGGACTAGCGACGTCCGGGGAGCTGTTTTTT
CDR3 protein: CAISEGLATSGELFF

D gene: TRBD2
clone size: few
J gene: TRBJ2-7
V gene: TRBV7-9
CDR3 DNA: TGTGCCAGCAGGCCTACTAGCGGCCCTAGGGGGGAGCAGCACTTC
CDR3 protein: CASRPTSGPRGEQHF

D gene: TRBD2
clone size: few
J gene: TRBJ2-7
V gene: TRBV3-1
CDR3 DNA: TGTGCCAGCAGCCTCACTAGCGGGAGGGCCCACGAGCAGTACTTC
CDR3 protein: CASSLTSGRAHEQYF

D gene: TRBD1
clone size: .
J gene: TRBJ1-5
V gene: TRBV29-1
CDR3 DNA: TGCAGCGGGGGACAGGGTGACCAGCCCCAGCATTTT
CDR3 protein: CSGGQGDQPQHF

D gene: .
clone size: .
J gene: TRBJ1-1
V gene: TRBV19
CDR3 DNA: TGTGCCAGTAGTATTAGACCAGGCCCGAACACTGAAGCTTTCTTT
CDR3 protein: CASSIRPGPNTEAFF

D gene: .
clone size: many
J gene: TRBJ2-6
V gene: TRBV20-1
CDR3 DNA: TGCAGTGTTCACCGGGACCCTGGGGCCAACGTCCTGACTTTC
CDR3 protein: CSVHRDPGANVLTF

D gene: TRBD2
clone size: .
J gene: TRBJ2-7
V gene: TRBV7-3
CDR3 DNA: TGTGCCAGCAGCTTAATCCCCTCGGCGGGAGGCCCATCGACGCAGTATTTC
CDR3 protein: CASSLIPSAGGPSTQYF

D gene: .
clone size: .
J gene: TRBJ1-3
V gene: TRBV2
CDR3 DNA: TGTGCCAGCAGGAACGACAGCAACTCTGGAAACACCATATATTTT
CDR3 protein: CASRNDSNSGNTIYF

D gene: .
clone size: many
J gene: TRBJ2-7
V gene: TRBV7-9
CDR3 DNA: TGTGCCAGCAGCTTAATTTCAGACGAGCAGTACTTC
CDR3 protein: CASSLISDEQYF

D gene: TRBD1
clone size: .
J gene: TRBJ1-5
V gene: TRBV20-1
CDR3 DNA: TGCAGTGCTGGAATGACAGGGGGAGGCCAGCCCCAGCATTTT
CDR3 protein: CSAGMTGGGQPQHF

D gene: .
clone size: .
J gene: TRBJ2-5
V gene: TRBV7-3
CDR3 DNA: TGTGCCAGCAGCTTGGAAGGGGGTGTGGAGACCCAGTACTTC
CDR3 protein: CASSLEGGVETQYF

D gene: .
clone size: many
J gene: TRBJ2-2
V gene: TRBV5-8
CDR3 DNA: TGTGCCCTGGGGCAGGCGAACACCGGGGAGCTGTTTTTT
CDR3 protein: CALGQANTGELFF

D gene: .
clone size: .
J gene: TRBJ1-2
V gene: TRBV5-1
CDR3 DNA: TGTGCCAGCTCAGCTACAGCCAGTTCTAACTATGGCTACACCTTC
CDR3 protein: CASSATASSNYGYTF

D gene: .
clone size: .
J gene: TRBJ2-2
V gene: TRBV5-1
CDR3 DNA: TGCGCCAGCAGCTTGGTGACGCCGACCGGGGAGCTGTTTTTT
CDR3 protein: CASSLVTPTGELFF

D gene: .
clone size: .
J gene: TRBJ2-2
V gene: TRBV24-1
CDR3 DNA: TGTGCCACCAGTGCTGATGTGGCAGAATACACCGGGGAGCTGCTTTTT
CDR3 protein: CATSADVAEYTGELLF

D gene: .
clone size: few
J gene: TRBJ1-1
V gene: TRBV5-8
CDR3 DNA: TGTGCCAGCAGCTTGGGTACCCTCGGGAACACTGAAGCTTTCTTT
CDR3 protein: CASSLGTLGNTEAFF

D gene: TRBD1
clone size: many
J gene: TRBJ1-1
V gene: TRBV20-1
CDR3 DNA: TGCAGTGCTGGGACAGATGAAGCTTTCTTT
CDR3 protein: CSAGTDEAFF

D gene: .
clone size: many
J gene: TRBJ1-1
V gene: TRBV6-2/TRBV6-3
CDR3 DNA: TGTGCCAGCAGTTATGTGAACACTGAAGCTTTCTTT
CDR3 protein: CASSYVNTEAFF

D gene: TRBD2
clone size: few
J gene: TRBJ2-2
V gene: TRBV10-3
CDR3 DNA: TGTGCCAGCTTACTAGCGGGAACCCCAACCGGGGAGCTGTTTTTT
CDR3 protein: CASLLAGTPTGELFF

D gene: .
clone size: few
J gene: TRBJ2-7
V gene: TRBV30
CDR3 DNA: TGTGCCGGATCCCGGCTGTCAACCTACGAGCAGTACTTC
CDR3 protein: CAGSRLSTYEQYF

D gene: .
clone size: .
J gene: TRBJ2-3
V gene: TRBV6-6
CDR3 DNA: TGTGCCAGCGGTCGGACTTTAGATACGCAGTATTTT
CDR3 protein: CASGRTLDTQYF

D gene: TRBD2
clone size: .
J gene: TRBJ2-7
V gene: TRBV29-1
CDR3 DNA: TGCAGCGCTGGGACTAGCGGGACAGGGGTAGGGTACTTC
CDR3 protein: CSAGTSGTGVGYF

D gene: .
clone size: .
J gene: TRBJ1-3
V gene: TRBV5-1
CDR3 DNA: TGCGCCAGCAGTACATTCGACAGCAGCTCTGGAAGCACCATATATTTT
CDR3 protein: CASSTFDSSSGSTIYF

D gene: .
clone size: .
J gene: TRBJ2-5
V gene: TRBV7-9
CDR3 DNA: TGTGCCAGCAGCTTTATCCGGGGCCAAGAGACCCAGTACTTC
CDR3 protein: CASSFIRGQETQYF

D gene: .
clone size: many
J gene: TRBJ1-1
V gene: TRBV24-1
CDR3 DNA: TGTGCCACCTCCGTCGGCCCGAGCGCTGAAGCTTTCTTT
CDR3 protein: CATSVGPSAEAFF

D gene: .
clone size: many
J gene: TRBJ2-7
V gene: TRBV7-9
CDR3 DNA: TGTGCCAGCAGCTTAGCGGTCATGGGCCGTGTTGGTAACGAGCAGTACTTC
CDR3 protein: CASSLAVMGRVGNEQYF

D gene: TRBD1
clone size: many
J gene: TRBJ1-5
V gene: TRBV19
CDR3 DNA: TGTGCCAGTAGTGGCAGGGGGAATAGCAATCAGCCCCAGCATTTT
CDR3 protein: CASSGRGNSNQPQHF

D gene: .
clone size: few
J gene: TRBJ1-2
V gene: TRBV7-9
CDR3 DNA: TGTGCCAGCAGCCTCGCGACAAAGAACTATGGCTACACCTTC
CDR3 protein: CASSLATKNYGYTF